This T cell receptor (beta chain) was observed in a study of T cells in localized non-small cell lung cancer. CDR3 length: 15 amino acids. CDR1 MNHGY and CDR2 SAAAGT come from the germline V gene. Trimming at V came to 2 bases and at J to 5 bases, leaving 5 bases not matched to a gene. As concerns this clone: The identical CDR3 is also encoded by other nucleotide sequences in the sample.

Sequenced by immunoSEQ multiplex PCR; TCRdb stores in-frame clones only, minus some. The sample shows more than 1,500 clones, 19% of them seen only once. J is TRBJ1-4 and V is TRBV6-8; TRBD1 aligns across 7 bases. The starting material was normal lung tissue next to the tumor, obtained before any cancer treatment. The sequence was obtained from a female donor over 55 with stage I lung adenocarcinoma. CDR3 DNA sequence: TGTGCCAGCAGTTACACCACAGGGGAGAATGAAAAACTGTTTTTT. Its translation is CASSYTTGENEKLFF.